This is a list of T cell receptor beta chains from one sample in a study of T cell responses to AZD1222 COVID-19 vaccine. Profiling relied on immunoSEQ multiplex PCR, and the TCRdb table lists in-frame clones only, not all of them. The table has around 160,000 clones, approximately 94% seen once; the top ten hold approximately 2%. The specimen comprised peripheral blood, sampled on day 0 of AZD1222 vaccination. Source of these receptors: an adult in good health. Both conserved end residues are part of each CDR3. Fields, in order: J gene, V gene, clone size, D gene, CDR3 protein, CDR3 DNA. A D gene is named only where the DNA matches it firmly. The size of a clone is reported for some rows only, either as once, few or many, or as a class for expanded clones.

>TRBJ1-2|TRBV12-3/TRBV12-4|NA|NA
CASSTKDYGYTF
TGTGCCAGCAGTACCAAGGACTATGGCTACACCTTC
>TRBJ1-1|TRBV18|NA|NA
CASSWGGSDTEAFF
TGTGCCAGCTCTTGGGGAGGGTCGGACACTGAAGCTTTCTTT
>TRBJ1-2|TRBV2|few|TRBD1
CASGGQVLTNYGYTF
TGTGCCAGCGGTGGACAGGTTTTAACTAACTATGGCTACACCTTC
>TRBJ1-4|TRBV5-6|NA|NA
CASSLRAPQNEKLFF
TGTGCCAGCAGCTTGAGGGCACCACAGAATGAAAAACTGTTTTTT
>TRBJ1-1|TRBV6-5|NA|TRBD1
CASIRDRANTEAFF
TGTGCCAGCATCCGGGACAGGGCGAACACTGAAGCTTTCTTT
>TRBJ2-7|TRBV2|NA|TRBD2
CASRSTSGGLSSYEQYF
TGTGCCAGCAGATCGACTAGCGGGGGCCTCAGCTCCTACGAGCAGTACTTC
>TRBJ2-6|TRBV23-1|NA|NA
CASKVGGGKCGANVLTF
TGCGCCAGCAAGGTTGGGGGCGGAAAATGTGGGGCCAACGTCCTGACTTTC
>TRBJ2-1|TRBV19|NA|NA
CASIGQGYNEQFF
TGTGCCAGTATTGGGCAGGGTTACAATGAGCAGTTCTTC
>TRBJ1-5|TRBV3-1/TRBV3-2|NA|NA
CASSQARDWGQPQHF
TGTGCCAGCAGCCAAGCCCGCGACTGGGGGCAGCCCCAGCATTTT
>TRBJ2-1|TRBV11-3|NA|NA
CASSLGGRTYNEQFF
TGTGCCAGCAGCTTAGGAGGGAGGACCTACAATGAGCAGTTCTTC
>TRBJ1-1|TRBV30|NA|TRBD1
CAWSPQQGKTEAFF
TGTGCCTGGAGTCCTCAACAGGGGAAAACTGAAGCTTTCTTT